The rows below give T cell receptor beta chains drawn from one sample of a study of blood T cell repertoires in COVID-19. Here immunoSEQ multiplex PCR was the method, and the copy in TCRdb shows in-frame clones only, minus some. Here the sample spans about 42,000 clones, nearly 90% being singletons. The sequenced material came from peripheral blood. The receptors originated from a man aged 50 to 59 with active COVID-19. The CDR3 runs from the conserved cysteine through the conserved F or W. D genes are given only for firm matches. Where a row states a size, it is once, few, many or the class of an expanded clone; other rows omit it.

TRBJ2-5,TRBV2,-,-,CASSELEPETQYF,TGTGCCAGCAGCGAACTAGAACCAGAGACCCAGTACTTC
TRBJ2-6,TRBV5-4,-,-,CASSQGSRDPGANVLTF,TGTGCCAGCAGCCAGGGGAGCAGGGACCCTGGGGCCAACGTCCTGACTTTC
TRBJ2-2,TRBV4-1,-,TRBD2,CASSGTSGGAPGGELFF,TGCGCCAGCAGCGGGACTAGCGGGGGGGCCCCCGGCGGGGAGCTGTTTTTT
TRBJ2-2,TRBV9,-,TRBD1,CASSGRGRTGANTGELFF,TGTGCCAGCAGCGGACGCGGTAGGACAGGGGCGAACACCGGGGAGCTGTTTTTT
TRBJ1-2,TRBV7-9,-,-,CASSLGTRQENYGYTF,TGTGCCAGCAGCTTAGGAACCCGACAGGAGAACTATGGCTACACCTTC
TRBJ2-5,TRBV3-1/TRBV3-2,-,TRBD2,CASSQGTSGGAQETQYF,TGTGCCAGCAGCCAAGGGACTAGCGGGGGGGCCCAAGAGACCCAGTACTTC
TRBJ2-2,TRBV18,-,-,CASSPLQSVTVGELFF,TGTGCCAGCTCACCATTACAGTCCGTCACAGTCGGGGAGCTGTTTTTT
TRBJ1-1,TRBV7-8,-,-,CASSPQGSEAFF,TGTGCCAGCAGTCCACAGGGATCTGAAGCTTTCTTT
TRBJ2-7,TRBV6-6,once,-,CASSYAGNYEQYF,TGTGCCAGCAGTTACGCGGGTAACTACGAGCAGTACTTC
TRBJ1-4,TRBV19,-,TRBD1,CASSSSGQDPNEKLFF,TGTGCCAGTAGTTCCTCGGGACAGGACCCTAATGAAAAACTGTTTTTT
TRBJ1-5,TRBV29-1,-,TRBD1,CSVRTGIGNQPQHF,TGCAGCGTTCGGACAGGGATTGGCAATCAGCCCCAGCATTTT
TRBJ1-2,TRBV7-2,few,TRBD1,CASSLVGTGGIGNYGYTF,TGTGCCAGCAGCTTAGTGGGGACAGGGGGAATTGGAAACTATGGCTACACCTTC
TRBJ2-7,TRBV7-6,-,TRBD1,CASSRGQGAVQYF,TGTGCCAGTTCCAGGGGACAGGGGGCGGTGCAGTACTTC
TRBJ1-2,TRBV18,-,-,CASSPPAFEDFYGYTF,TGTGCCAGCTCACCCCCCGCTTTTGAAGACTTCTATGGCTACACCTTC
TRBJ2-5,TRBV6-1,-,-,CASSELQSKETQYF,TGTGCCAGCAGTGAATTACAGAGCAAAGAGACCCAGTACTTC
TRBJ1-6,TRBV7-2,-,-,CASSLIPGDSPLHF,TGTGCCAGCAGCTTAATACCCGGAGATTCACCCCTCCACTTT
TRBJ2-3,TRBV7-2,-,-,CASSFFTDTQYF,TGTGCCAGCAGCTTCTTCACAGATACGCAGTATTTT
TRBJ2-3,TRBV9,-,-,CASSVGTGRGDTQYF,TGTGCCAGCAGCGTAGGCACGGGCCGGGGAGATACGCAGTATTTT
TRBJ1-3,TRBV10-3,-,TRBD1,CAISGTAGGGNTIYF,TGTGCCATCAGCGGAACCGCAGGGGGAGGAAACACCATATATTTT
TRBJ1-4,TRBV30,-,-,CAWSVPRATNEKLFF,TGTGCCTGGAGTGTACCGAGAGCAACTAATGAAAAACTGTTTTTT
TRBJ2-5,TRBV7-2,-,-,CASSLNGGRQTQYF,TGTGCCAGCAGCTTAAATGGAGGACGGCAGACCCAGTACTTC
TRBJ1-4,TRBV9,-,-,CASSPNEGRRNEKLFF,TGTGCCAGCAGCCCAAATGAGGGCAGAAGAAATGAAAAACTGTTTTTT
TRBJ1-2,TRBV14,-,-,CASSQFAEVTF,TGTGCCAGCAGCCAATTTGCCGAGGTCACCTTC
TRBJ2-2,TRBV10-3,-,-,CAISDIIQTNTGELFF,TGTGCCATCAGTGATATCATTCAGACGAACACCGGGGAGCTGTTTTTT
TRBJ1-1,TRBV7-9,-,-,CASSKDRTLGEAFF,TGTGCCAGCAGCAAAGACAGGACCCTCGGAGAAGCTTTCTTT
TRBJ2-1,TRBV4-3,few,TRBD2,CASSSAHSGGVYEQFF,TGCGCCAGCAGCTCCGCCCATAGCGGGGGAGTGTATGAGCAGTTCTTC
TRBJ1-6,TRBV12-3/TRBV12-4,few,-,CASRGQGNSPLHF,TGTGCCAGCAGGGGGCAGGGGAATTCACCCCTCCACTTT
TRBJ2-5,TRBV9,-,-,CASSVGQGNLYQETQYF,TGTGCCAGCAGCGTAGGCCAGGGGAACCTTTATCAAGAGACCCAGTACTTC
TRBJ1-3,TRBV12-3/TRBV12-4,-,-,CASRPRVGNTIYF,TGTGCCAGCAGGCCCAGGGTGGGAAACACCATATATTTT